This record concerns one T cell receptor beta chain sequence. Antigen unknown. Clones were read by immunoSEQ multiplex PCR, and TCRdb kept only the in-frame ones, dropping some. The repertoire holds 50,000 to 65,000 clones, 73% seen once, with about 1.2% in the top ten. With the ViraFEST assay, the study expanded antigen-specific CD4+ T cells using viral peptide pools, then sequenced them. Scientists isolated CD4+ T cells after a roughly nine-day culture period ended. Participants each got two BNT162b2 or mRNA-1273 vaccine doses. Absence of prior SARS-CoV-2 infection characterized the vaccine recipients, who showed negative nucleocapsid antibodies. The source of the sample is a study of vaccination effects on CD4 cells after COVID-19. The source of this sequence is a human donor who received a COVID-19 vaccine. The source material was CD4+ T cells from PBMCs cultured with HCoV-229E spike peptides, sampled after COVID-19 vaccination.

CDR3 sequence reads: CASSEIAAETQYF. Here the CDR3 DNA reads TGTGCCAGCAGTGAAATAGCCGCGGAGACCCAGTACTTC. The V call is TRBV6-1, the J call TRBJ2-5; D remains ambiguous. The CDR3 is 13 residues long. Germline CDR1 and CDR2: MNHNS and SASEGT. V was pared by 2 bases and J by 5 bases, with 9 bases between.